Listed below are T cell receptor beta chains from one sample, sequenced in a study of blood T cell repertoires in COVID-19. Some clones are missing from TCRdb's copy, which holds only in-frame ones; the method was immunoSEQ multiplex PCR. The table lists under 300,000 clones, around 90% of them singletons, with more than 6.5% in the top ten. The sample consisted of peripheral blood. These TCRs come from a woman aged 70-85 years with active or convalescent COVID-19. Both conserved end residues are part of each CDR3. Each record gives: clone size, V gene, D gene, J gene, CDR3 protein, CDR3 DNA. A D gene is named only where the DNA matches it firmly. Rows give clone size only sometimes, using once, few, many, or a class for an expanded clone.

>NA|TRBV4-1|NA|TRBJ1-2
CASNYRDIGSDGYTF
TGCGCCAGCAATTACCGGGACATCGGATCGGATGGCTACACCTTC
>NA|TRBV5-6|TRBD1|TRBJ2-7
CASSLRTGRWSEQYF
TGTGCCAGCAGCTTACGGACAGGGCGGTGGAGCGAGCAGTACTTC
>NA|TRBV19|NA|TRBJ1-5
CASSIRTSQPQHF
TGTGCCAGTAGTATAAGGACTTCACAGCCCCAGCATTTT
>NA|TRBV18|NA|TRBJ1-1
CASSRKGGTEAFF
TGTGCCAGCTCACGCAAAGGAGGGACTGAAGCTTTCTTT
>NA|TRBV3-1/TRBV3-2|NA|TRBJ1-1
CASSQTIGRSTEAFF
TGTGCCAGCAGTCAGACTATAGGTCGAAGCACTGAAGCTTTCTTT
>NA|TRBV10-3|TRBD1|TRBJ1-5
CATRTGNSNQPQHF
TGTGCCACTCGGACAGGGAATAGCAATCAGCCCCAGCATTTT
>NA|TRBV11-2|NA|TRBJ1-3
CASSLRGPSGNTIYF
TGTGCCAGCAGCTTACGAGGCCCCTCTGGAAACACCATATATTTT
>NA|TRBV2|NA|TRBJ1-1
CASRVQQGNTEAFF
TGTGCCAGCAGGGTTCAGCAGGGGAACACTGAAGCTTTCTTT
>NA|TRBV9|TRBD2|TRBJ2-5
CASSALGTTGETQYF
TGTGCCAGCAGCGCCCTGGGGACTACAGGAGAGACCCAGTACTTC
>NA|TRBV27|NA|TRBJ1-2
CASSSSAGRARSYGYTF
TGTGCCAGCAGCTCCTCTGCAGGGAGGGCCAGGAGCTATGGCTACACCTTC
>NA|TRBV18|NA|TRBJ1-6
CASSLQGSVSPLHF
TGTGCCAGCTCACTCCAGGGATCGGTTTCACCCCTCCACTTT
>NA|TRBV19|NA|TRBJ1-5
CASKGSNQPQHF
TGTGCCAGTAAGGGGAGCAATCAGCCCCAGCATTTT
>NA|TRBV7-2|NA|TRBJ1-2
CASSLGPTYGYTF
TGTGCCAGCAGCTTAGGGCCAACCTATGGCTACACCTTC
>once|TRBV6-2/TRBV6-3|NA|TRBJ2-2
CASSPSGRTGELFF
TGTGCCAGCAGTCCCAGCGGTCGCACCGGGGAGCTGTTTTTT
>NA|TRBV6-5|NA|TRBJ1-2
CASTIGVGPGYTF
TGTGCCAGCACCATAGGGGTAGGACCTGGCTACACCTTC
>NA|TRBV24-1|NA|TRBJ1-2
CATSDALKDRDGYTF
TGTGCCACCAGTGATGCTCTGAAGGACAGAGATGGCTACACCTTC
>NA|TRBV6-2/TRBV6-3|TRBD1|TRBJ2-7
CASSSPHQPRQGEDEQYF
TGTGCCAGCAGTTCCCCCCACCAACCACGACAGGGAGAGGACGAGCAGTACTTC
>NA|TRBV15|NA|TRBJ1-5
CATSTYGGNQPQHF
TGTGCCACCAGCACCTACGGGGGAAATCAGCCCCAGCATTTT
>NA|TRBV4-2|NA|TRBJ2-7
CASSQENGAVDEQYF
TGTGCCAGCAGCCAAGAAAATGGGGCTGTTGACGAGCAGTACTTC
>NA|TRBV6-5|NA|TRBJ1-1
CASSFTSANTEAFF
TGTGCCAGCAGCTTTACAAGCGCGAACACTGAAGCTTTCTTT
>NA|TRBV5-1|NA|TRBJ2-5
CASSLALQGAETQYF
TGCGCCAGCAGCTTGGCCCTCCAGGGTGCGGAGACCCAGTACTTC
>NA|TRBV19|TRBD1|TRBJ1-3
CASSPRDRSTGNTIYF
TGTGCCAGTAGCCCGCGGGACAGGTCTACTGGAAACACCATATATTTT
>NA|TRBV7-9|NA|TRBJ1-4
CASSFRMATNEKLFF
TGTGCCAGCAGCTTTAGAATGGCAACTAATGAAAAACTGTTTTTT
>NA|TRBV4-3|TRBD1|TRBJ1-4
CASSQRGQLINEKLFF
TGCGCCAGCAGCCAACGGGGACAGCTCATTAATGAAAAACTGTTTTTT
>NA|TRBV3-1/TRBV3-2|NA|TRBJ1-1
CASRKEALRNTEAFF
TGTGCCAGCAGAAAAGAGGCTCTGAGAAACACTGAAGCTTTCTTT
>NA|TRBV3-1/TRBV3-2|NA|TRBJ2-1
CASSPAEGTLNEQFF
TGTGCCAGCAGCCCGGCGGAGGGCACCTTGAATGAGCAGTTCTTC
>NA|TRBV6-5|TRBD1|TRBJ1-1
CASSSGQGGNTEAFF
TGTGCCAGCAGTTCGGGACAGGGTGGGAACACTGAAGCTTTCTTT
>once|TRBV19|TRBD1|TRBJ1-5
CASTAGTGGNQPQHF
TGTGCCAGTACCGCCGGGACAGGGGGCAATCAGCCCCAGCATTTT
>few|TRBV27|NA|TRBJ2-7
CASSDSYKVYEQYF
TGTGCCAGCAGCGACAGCTACAAAGTCTACGAGCAGTACTTC
>NA|TRBV7-2|NA|TRBJ2-3
CASSLEGRHTDTQYF
TGTGCCAGCAGCTTAGAGGGGCGGCACACAGATACGCAGTATTTT
>NA|TRBV19|NA|TRBJ1-5
CASSMYGVNQPQHF
TGTGCCAGTAGTATGTATGGAGTCAATCAGCCCCAGCATTTT